These T cell receptor beta chains were read from a single sample in a study of shared clonotypes between healthy human individuals. TCRdb keeps only in-frame clones here, not all; method: immunoSEQ multiplex PCR. The sample has about 680,000 clones; roughly 94% are singletons. Sequenced: naive CD8+ T cells sorted from blood. Receptors were obtained from a man aged 25 to 40 in good health. Both conserved end residues are part of each CDR3. Fields, in order: V gene, J gene, D gene, clone size, CDR3 DNA, CDR3 protein. D genes are given only for firm matches. Only part of the rows carry a size: once, few, many, or a class if the clone is expanded.

v_gene: TRBV2; j_gene: TRBJ2-7; d_gene: .; abundance: .; CDR3nt: TGTGCCAGCAGTGACCGACATTACAACGAGCAGTACTTC; CDR3aa: CASSDRHYNEQYF
v_gene: TRBV9; j_gene: TRBJ2-2; d_gene: TRBD2; abundance: .; CDR3nt: TGTGCCAGCAGCGTGGGACGGACTAGCGAACATAACACCGGGGAGCTGTTTTTT; CDR3aa: CASSVGRTSEHNTGELFF
v_gene: TRBV7-6; j_gene: TRBJ2-7; d_gene: TRBD1; abundance: .; CDR3nt: TGTGCCAGCAGCCCCGGACAGGGCCTTTCCTACGAGCAGTACTTC; CDR3aa: CASSPGQGLSYEQYF
v_gene: TRBV5-6; j_gene: TRBJ2-3; d_gene: TRBD1; abundance: .; CDR3nt: TGTGCCAGCAGCTCCGACAGGGGGGGTGACAATACGCAGTATTTT; CDR3aa: CASSSDRGGDNTQYF
v_gene: TRBV15; j_gene: TRBJ2-1; d_gene: .; abundance: .; CDR3nt: TGTGCCACCAGCAGACCCCAGTCCTCCTACAATGAGCAGTTCTTC; CDR3aa: CATSRPQSSYNEQFF
v_gene: TRBV7-2; j_gene: TRBJ1-5; d_gene: .; abundance: many; CDR3nt: TGTGCCAGCAGCTTAGAGGGTTATAGCAATCAGCCCCAGCATTTT; CDR3aa: CASSLEGYSNQPQHF
v_gene: TRBV11-2; j_gene: TRBJ2-1; d_gene: .; abundance: .; CDR3nt: TGTGCCAGCAGCGATTGGGGAGTCAACTACAATGAGCAGTTCTTC; CDR3aa: CASSDWGVNYNEQFF
v_gene: TRBV10-3; j_gene: TRBJ2-1; d_gene: TRBD2; abundance: .; CDR3nt: TGTGCCAGTAGCGGGAGCTCCTACAATGAGCAGTTCTTC; CDR3aa: CASSGSSYNEQFF
v_gene: TRBV7-9; j_gene: TRBJ2-7; d_gene: TRBD2; abundance: .; CDR3nt: TGTGCCAGCAGCCTAGCGGGAGAGGACTACGAGCAGTACTTC; CDR3aa: CASSLAGEDYEQYF
v_gene: TRBV2; j_gene: TRBJ2-1; d_gene: .; abundance: once; CDR3nt: TGTGCCAGCAGGGAGGAGTTATCGTATGAGCAGTTCTTC; CDR3aa: CASREELSYEQFF
v_gene: TRBV5-6; j_gene: TRBJ1-2; d_gene: .; abundance: .; CDR3nt: TGTGCCAGCAGCTTTTCGGCCCGCCGGTATGGCTACACCTTC; CDR3aa: CASSFSARRYGYTF
v_gene: TRBV6-1; j_gene: TRBJ2-3; d_gene: .; abundance: once; CDR3nt: TGTGCCAGCATTGGGGCTTTGGGAGATACGCAGTATTTT; CDR3aa: CASIGALGDTQYF
v_gene: TRBV5-5; j_gene: TRBJ1-5; d_gene: .; abundance: .; CDR3nt: TGTGCCAGCAGCTTGCAGCTATCTAGCAATCAGCCCCAGCATTTT; CDR3aa: CASSLQLSSNQPQHF
v_gene: TRBV10-3; j_gene: TRBJ2-1; d_gene: TRBD2; abundance: .; CDR3nt: TGTGCCATCAGTTGGACTAGCTCCTACAATGAGCAGTTCTTC; CDR3aa: CAISWTSSYNEQFF
v_gene: TRBV5-5; j_gene: TRBJ2-6; d_gene: .; abundance: .; CDR3nt: TGTGCCAGCAGCTGGGTCTTCGGGGCCAACGTCCTGACTTTC; CDR3aa: CASSWVFGANVLTF
v_gene: TRBV7-6; j_gene: TRBJ1-5; d_gene: .; abundance: .; CDR3nt: TGTGCCAGCAGCTTAGAGGCAGCGAGCAATCAGCCCCAGCATTTT; CDR3aa: CASSLEAASNQPQHF
v_gene: TRBV4-1; j_gene: TRBJ1-5; d_gene: .; abundance: .; CDR3nt: TGCGCCAGCAGCCAATACGTCGACACGGGGGGGGGCAATCAGCCCCAGCATTTT; CDR3aa: CASSQYVDTGGGNQPQHF
v_gene: TRBV5-1; j_gene: TRBJ1-1; d_gene: .; abundance: .; CDR3nt: TGCGCCAGCAGCTTGGGGTCCAGGGTGCGGGTGGAGGGAGCTTTCTTT; CDR3aa: CASSLGSRVRVEGAFF
v_gene: TRBV18; j_gene: TRBJ2-2; d_gene: .; abundance: .; CDR3nt: TGTGCCAGCACCCCTCGGGGGTCCGGCACCGGGGAGCTGTTTTTT; CDR3aa: CASTPRGSGTGELFF
v_gene: TRBV4-1; j_gene: TRBJ2-1; d_gene: .; abundance: .; CDR3nt: TGCGCCAGCAGCCGGTGGGAGGCCCCAACCCAATCCTACAATGAGCAGTTCTTC; CDR3aa: CASSRWEAPTQSYNEQFF